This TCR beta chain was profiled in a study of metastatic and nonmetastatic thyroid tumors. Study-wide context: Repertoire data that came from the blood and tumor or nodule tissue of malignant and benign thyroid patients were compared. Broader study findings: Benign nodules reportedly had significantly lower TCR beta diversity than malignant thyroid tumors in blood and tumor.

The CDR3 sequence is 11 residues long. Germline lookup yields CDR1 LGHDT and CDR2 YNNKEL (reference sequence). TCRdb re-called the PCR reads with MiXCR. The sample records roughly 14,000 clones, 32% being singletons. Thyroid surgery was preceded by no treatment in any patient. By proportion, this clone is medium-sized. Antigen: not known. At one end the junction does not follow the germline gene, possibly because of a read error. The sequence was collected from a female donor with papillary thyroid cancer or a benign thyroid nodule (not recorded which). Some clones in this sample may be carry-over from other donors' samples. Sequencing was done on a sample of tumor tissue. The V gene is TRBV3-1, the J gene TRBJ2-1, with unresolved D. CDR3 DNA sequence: TGTGCCAGCAGACAAGTCGATGAGCAGTTCTTC. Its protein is CASRQVDEQFF.